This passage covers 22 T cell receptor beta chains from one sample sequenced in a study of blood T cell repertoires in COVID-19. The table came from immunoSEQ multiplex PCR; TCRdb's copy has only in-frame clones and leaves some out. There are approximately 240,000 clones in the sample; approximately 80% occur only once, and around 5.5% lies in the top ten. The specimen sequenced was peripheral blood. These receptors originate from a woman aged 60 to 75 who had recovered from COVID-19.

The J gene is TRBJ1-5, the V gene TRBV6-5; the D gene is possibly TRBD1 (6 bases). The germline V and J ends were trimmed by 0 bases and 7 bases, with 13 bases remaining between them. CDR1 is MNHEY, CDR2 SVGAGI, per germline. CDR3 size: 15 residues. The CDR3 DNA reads TGTGCCAGCAGTTACTCCTACAGGGCAGGACAGCCCCAGCATTTT. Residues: CASSYSYRAGQPQHF.

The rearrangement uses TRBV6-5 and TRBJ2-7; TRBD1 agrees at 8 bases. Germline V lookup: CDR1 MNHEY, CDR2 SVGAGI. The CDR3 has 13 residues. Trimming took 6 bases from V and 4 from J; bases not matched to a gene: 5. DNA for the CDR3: TGTGCCAGCAGCCTGACAGGGGTGTACGAGCAGTACTTC. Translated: CASSLTGVYEQYF.

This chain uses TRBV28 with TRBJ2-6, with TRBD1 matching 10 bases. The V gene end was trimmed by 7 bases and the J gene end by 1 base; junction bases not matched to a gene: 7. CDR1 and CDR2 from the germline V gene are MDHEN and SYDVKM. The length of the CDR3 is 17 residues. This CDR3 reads CASNVPGQGSGANVLTF. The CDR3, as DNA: TGTGCCAGCAACGTCCCGGGACAGGGGTCTGGGGCCAACGTCCTGACTTTC.

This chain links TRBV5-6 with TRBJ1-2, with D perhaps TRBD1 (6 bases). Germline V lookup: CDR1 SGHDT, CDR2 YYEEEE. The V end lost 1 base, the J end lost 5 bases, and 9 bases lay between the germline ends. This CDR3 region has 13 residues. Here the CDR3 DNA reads TGTGCCAGCAGCTTGAACAGGGAATATGGCTACACCTTC. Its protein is CASSLNREYGYTF.

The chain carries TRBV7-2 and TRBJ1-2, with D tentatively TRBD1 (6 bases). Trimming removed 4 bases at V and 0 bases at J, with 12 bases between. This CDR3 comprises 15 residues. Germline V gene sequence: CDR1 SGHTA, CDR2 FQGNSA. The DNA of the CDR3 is TGTGCCAGCAGCTCGCAAACAGGGCCTAACTATGGCTACACCTTC. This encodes CASSSQTGPNYGYTF.

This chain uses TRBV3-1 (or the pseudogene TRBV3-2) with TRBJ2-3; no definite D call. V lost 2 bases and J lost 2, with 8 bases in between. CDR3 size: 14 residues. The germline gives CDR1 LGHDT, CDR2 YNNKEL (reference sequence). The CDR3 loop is CASSQQKFTDTQYF. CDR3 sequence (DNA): TGTGCCAGCAGCCAACAGAAGTTCACAGATACGCAGTATTTT.

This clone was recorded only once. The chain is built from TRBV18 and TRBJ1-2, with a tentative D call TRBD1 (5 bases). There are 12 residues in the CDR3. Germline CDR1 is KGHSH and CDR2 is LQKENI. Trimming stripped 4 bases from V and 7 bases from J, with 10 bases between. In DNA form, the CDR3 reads TGTGCCAGCTCACAGGGGTTAGGTGGCTACACCTTC. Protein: CASSQGLGGYTF.

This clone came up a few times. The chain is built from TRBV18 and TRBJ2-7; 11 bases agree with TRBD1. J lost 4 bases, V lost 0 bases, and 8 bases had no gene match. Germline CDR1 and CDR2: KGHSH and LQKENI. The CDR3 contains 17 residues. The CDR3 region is CASSPPGQGDADYEQYF. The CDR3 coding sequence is TGTGCCAGCTCACCACCGGGACAGGGGGACGCCGATTACGAGCAGTACTTC. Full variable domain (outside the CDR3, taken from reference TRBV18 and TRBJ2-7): NAGVMQNPRHLVRRRGQEARLRCSPMKGHSHVYWYRQLPEEGLKFMVYLQKENIIDESGMPKERFSAEFPKEGPSILRIQQVVRGDSAAYFCASSPPGQGDADYEQYFGPGTRLTVT.

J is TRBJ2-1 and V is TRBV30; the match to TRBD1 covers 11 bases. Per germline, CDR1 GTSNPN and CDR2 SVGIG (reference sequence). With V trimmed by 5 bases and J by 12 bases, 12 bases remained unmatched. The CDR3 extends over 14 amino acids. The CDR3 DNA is TGTGCCTGGGGTTGGACAGGGGGCTCTCAAATGCAGTTCTTC. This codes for CAWGWTGGSQMQFF.

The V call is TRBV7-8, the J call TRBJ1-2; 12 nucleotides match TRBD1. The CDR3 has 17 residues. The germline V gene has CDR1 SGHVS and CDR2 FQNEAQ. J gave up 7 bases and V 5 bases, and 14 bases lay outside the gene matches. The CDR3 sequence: CASSPLRLGTGGFGYTF. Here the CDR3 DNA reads TGTGCCAGCAGCCCCTTAAGGCTCGGGACAGGGGGCTTTGGCTACACCTTC.

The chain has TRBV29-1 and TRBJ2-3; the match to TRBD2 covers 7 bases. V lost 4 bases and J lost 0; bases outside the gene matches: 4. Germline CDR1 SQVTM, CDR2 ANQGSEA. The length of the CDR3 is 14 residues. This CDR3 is CSVGGGGSTDTQYF. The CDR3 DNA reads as TGCAGCGTTGGCGGCGGGGGAAGCACAGATACGCAGTATTTT.

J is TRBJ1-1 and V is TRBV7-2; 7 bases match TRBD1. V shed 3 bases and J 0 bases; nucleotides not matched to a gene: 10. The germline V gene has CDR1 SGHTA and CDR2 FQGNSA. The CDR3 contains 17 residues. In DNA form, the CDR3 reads TGTGCCAGCAGCTTTACAGGGGTCTACCCCATGAACACTGAAGCTTTCTTT. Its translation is CASSFTGVYPMNTEAFF.

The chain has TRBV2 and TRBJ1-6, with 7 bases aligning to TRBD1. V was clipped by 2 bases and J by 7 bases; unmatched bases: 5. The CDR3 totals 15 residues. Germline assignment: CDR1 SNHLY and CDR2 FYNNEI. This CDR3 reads CASSETWDRNSPLHF. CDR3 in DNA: TGTGCCAGCAGTGAAACCTGGGACAGAAATTCACCCCTCCACTTT.

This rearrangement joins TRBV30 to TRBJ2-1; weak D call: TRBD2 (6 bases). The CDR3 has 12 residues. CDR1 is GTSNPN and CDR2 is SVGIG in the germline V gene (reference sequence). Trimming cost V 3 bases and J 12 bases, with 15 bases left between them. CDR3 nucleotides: TGTGCCTGGAGGTACCGGGACTCTGTGCAGTTCTTC. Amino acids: CAWRYRDSVQFF. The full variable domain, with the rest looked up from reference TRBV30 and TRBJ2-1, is SQTIHQWPATLVQPVGSPLSLECTVEGTSNPNLYWYRQAAGRGLQLLFYSVGIGQISSEVPQNLSASRPQDRQFILSSKKLLLSDSGFYLCAWRYRDSVQFFGPGTRLTVL.

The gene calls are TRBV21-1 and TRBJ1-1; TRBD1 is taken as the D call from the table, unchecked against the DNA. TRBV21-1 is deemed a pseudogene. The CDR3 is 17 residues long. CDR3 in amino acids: CASSKRGQGELDTEAFF. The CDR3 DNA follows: TGTGCCAGCAGCAAAAGGGGACAGGGGGAGCTAGACACTGAAGCTTTCTTT.

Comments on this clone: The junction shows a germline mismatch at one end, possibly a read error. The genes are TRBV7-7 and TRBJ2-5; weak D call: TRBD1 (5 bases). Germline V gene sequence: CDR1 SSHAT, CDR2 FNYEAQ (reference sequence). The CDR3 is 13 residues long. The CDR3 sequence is CASSDSNQETQYF. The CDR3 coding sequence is TGTGCTAGCAGCGACAGCAACCAAGAGACCCAGTACTTC.

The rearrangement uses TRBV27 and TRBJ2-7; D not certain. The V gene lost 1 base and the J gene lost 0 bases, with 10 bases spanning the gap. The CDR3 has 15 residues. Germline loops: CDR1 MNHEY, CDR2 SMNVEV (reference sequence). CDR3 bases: TGTGCCAGCAGTTTATTAGCAGAAAGCTCCTACGAGCAGTACTTC. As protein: CASSLLAESSYEQYF.

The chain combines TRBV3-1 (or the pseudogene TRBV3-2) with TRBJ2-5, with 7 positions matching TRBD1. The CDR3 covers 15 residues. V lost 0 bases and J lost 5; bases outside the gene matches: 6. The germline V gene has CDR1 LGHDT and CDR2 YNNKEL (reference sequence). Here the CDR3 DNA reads TGTGCCAGCAGCCAAGAGACAGGGCCGTTGGAGACCCAGTACTTC. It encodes CASSQETGPLETQYF.

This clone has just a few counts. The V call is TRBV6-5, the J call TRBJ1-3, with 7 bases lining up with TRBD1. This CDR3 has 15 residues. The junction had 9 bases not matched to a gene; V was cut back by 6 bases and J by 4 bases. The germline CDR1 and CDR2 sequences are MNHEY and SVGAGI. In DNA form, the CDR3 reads TGTGCCAGCAGCAGAGGGACAGTAGACGGAAACACCATATATTTT. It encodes CASSRGTVDGNTIYF.

The CDR3 bases are TGTGCCAGCAGCTTAGACAGGACAGGGGTCGAGGAGCAGTACTTC. Translation: CASSLDRTGVEEQYF. The chain joins TRBV7-2 to TRBJ2-7; 9 bases align to TRBD1. Germline V gene lookup returns CDR1 SGHTA and CDR2 FQGNSA. After removal of 1 base from V and 7 bases from J, the junction contained 8 bases not matched to a gene. There are 15 residues in the CDR3.

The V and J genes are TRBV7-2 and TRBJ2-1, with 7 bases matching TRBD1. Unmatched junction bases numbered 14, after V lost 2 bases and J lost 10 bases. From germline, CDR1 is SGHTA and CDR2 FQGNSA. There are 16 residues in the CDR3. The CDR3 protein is CASSLIRFLVGGEQFF. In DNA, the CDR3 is TGTGCCAGCAGCTTAATAAGGTTTCTGGTAGGGGGCGAGCAGTTCTTC.

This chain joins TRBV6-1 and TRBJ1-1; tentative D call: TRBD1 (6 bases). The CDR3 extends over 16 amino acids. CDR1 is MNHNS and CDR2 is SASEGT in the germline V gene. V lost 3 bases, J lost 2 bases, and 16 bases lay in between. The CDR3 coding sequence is TGTGCCAGCAGTGATCCCACAGGGCAGGGAAACACTGAAGCTTTCTTT. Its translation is CASSDPTGQGNTEAFF.